Included here is one T cell receptor beta chain sequence, with context. Its antigen is not identified. These data originate in a study of graft-versus-host responses after intestinal transplantation. Study background: Each transplant was multivisceral, liver-intestinal, or isolated intestinal. Anti-thymocyte globulin induction preceded three to four years of tacrolimus and steroid maintenance in all recipients. Study results and limitations: Early post-transplant HvG declines were associated with peak circulating GvH clone levels. GvH clones surfaced in recipient marrow, some emerging earlier in ileum or blood.

The protocol was immunoSEQ multiplex PCR, while the TCRdb copy is restricted to in-frame clones and leaves out a portion. The sample has more than 85,000 clones, approximately 92% seen once. The CDR3 is 15 amino acids. The germline V and J ends were trimmed by 5 bases and 4 bases, with 15 bases remaining between them. CDR1 and CDR2 (germline): SGHTA, FQGNSA. The sample consisted of unstimulated CD8+ T cells sorted from spleen or lymph node cells, taken before intestinal transplant. J is TRBJ1-3 and V is TRBV7-2; perhaps TRBD1 as D (5 bases). The clonotype was recovered from a human donor who received an intestinal transplant. The CDR3 protein is CASSLPGGSGNTIYF. The CDR3, as DNA: TGTGCCAGCAGCCTACCGGGGGGGTCGGGAAACACCATATATTTT.